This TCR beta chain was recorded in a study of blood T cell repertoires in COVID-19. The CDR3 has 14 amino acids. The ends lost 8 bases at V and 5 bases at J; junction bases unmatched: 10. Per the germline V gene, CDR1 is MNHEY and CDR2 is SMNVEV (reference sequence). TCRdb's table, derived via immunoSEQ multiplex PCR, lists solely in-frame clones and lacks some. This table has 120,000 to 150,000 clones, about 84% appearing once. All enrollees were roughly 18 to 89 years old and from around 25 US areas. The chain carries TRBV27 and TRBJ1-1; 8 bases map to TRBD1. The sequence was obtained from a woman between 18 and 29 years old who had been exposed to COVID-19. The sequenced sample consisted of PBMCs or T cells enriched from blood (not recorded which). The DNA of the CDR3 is TGTGCCAGCTGCATGGACAGGGCGGGAACTGAAGCTTTCTTT. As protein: CASCMDRAGTEAFF.